These T cell receptor beta chains were read from a single sample in a study of lymphopenia after photon versus proton radiotherapy. Generated by immunoSEQ multiplex PCR, the TCRdb table keeps only in-frame clones and is missing some. The sample has about 24,000 clones, over 80% seen once. Sequences were derived from peripheral blood, sampled from a patient treated with proton-based radiotherapy. The source is a woman between 65 and 79 years old with pancreatic cancer. CDR3s include the opening cysteine and the closing phenylalanine or tryptophan. D genes are given only for firm matches. Where a row states a size, it is once, few, many or the class of an expanded clone; other rows omit it.

abundance: once; d_gene: NA; j_gene: TRBJ2-1; v_gene: TRBV18; CDR3nt: TGTGCCAGCTCACCAAGCGTCTACAATGAGCAGTTCTTC; CDR3aa: CASSPSVYNEQFF
abundance: NA; d_gene: NA; j_gene: TRBJ2-7; v_gene: TRBV7-2; CDR3nt: TGTGCCAGCAGCTTATGGCAGGGGTCCTCCTACGAGCAGTACTTC; CDR3aa: CASSLWQGSSYEQYF
abundance: NA; d_gene: TRBD2; j_gene: TRBJ2-2; v_gene: TRBV7-3; CDR3nt: TGTGCCAGCAGCTTAACCGGGACTAGGAACACCGGGGAGCTGTTTTTT; CDR3aa: CASSLTGTRNTGELFF
abundance: NA; d_gene: TRBD2; j_gene: TRBJ2-3; v_gene: TRBV5-1; CDR3nt: TGCGCCAGCAGCCCCACGTCAGGGCTAGCGGGAGCAGATACGCAGTATTTT; CDR3aa: CASSPTSGLAGADTQYF
abundance: NA; d_gene: TRBD2; j_gene: TRBJ2-1; v_gene: TRBV4-1; CDR3nt: TGCGCCAGCAGCCAAGATACTAGCGGGAGGGCACGGGCCGTGAATGAGCAGTTCTTC; CDR3aa: CASSQDTSGRARAVNEQFF
abundance: few; d_gene: NA; j_gene: TRBJ1-1; v_gene: TRBV28; CDR3nt: TGTGCCAGCAGGTCCACTGAAGCTTTCTTT; CDR3aa: CASRSTEAFF
abundance: NA; d_gene: TRBD2; j_gene: TRBJ2-2; v_gene: TRBV7-2; CDR3nt: TGTGCCAGCAGCTTCGGGACTAGCTCCGGGGAGCTGTTTTTT; CDR3aa: CASSFGTSSGELFF
abundance: NA; d_gene: TRBD1; j_gene: TRBJ2-5; v_gene: TRBV5-4; CDR3nt: TGTGCCAGCAGTCGAATCCGGGACAGCCAAGAGACCCAGTACTTC; CDR3aa: CASSRIRDSQETQYF
abundance: NA; d_gene: NA; j_gene: TRBJ1-1; v_gene: TRBV29-1; CDR3nt: TGCAGCGTAGGCAACCCCTTTCCGGGGCCAGCCCCAGGAGCTTTCTTT; CDR3aa: CSVGNPFPGPAPGAFF
abundance: few; d_gene: NA; j_gene: TRBJ1-4; v_gene: TRBV6-5; CDR3nt: TGTGCCAGCAGTTATATGGGCATTGTAGGCGAAAAACTGTTTTTT; CDR3aa: CASSYMGIVGEKLFF
abundance: NA; d_gene: NA; j_gene: TRBJ2-7; v_gene: TRBV28; CDR3nt: TGTGCCAGCAGTTTCGGGGGCCAGGGTTCTTACGAGCAGTACTTC; CDR3aa: CASSFGGQGSYEQYF
abundance: few; d_gene: NA; j_gene: TRBJ1-1; v_gene: TRBV6-6; CDR3nt: TGTGCCAGCAGCCCCGCCACTGAAGCTTTCTTT; CDR3aa: CASSPATEAFF
abundance: NA; d_gene: NA; j_gene: TRBJ2-5; v_gene: TRBV19; CDR3nt: TGTGCCAGTAGAAGAGATCTTCAAGAGACCCAGTACTTC; CDR3aa: CASRRDLQETQYF
abundance: NA; d_gene: TRBD2; j_gene: TRBJ2-2; v_gene: TRBV19; CDR3nt: TGTGCCAGCAACAGACTAGCGGGTGGTACCGGGGAGCTGTTTTTT; CDR3aa: CASNRLAGGTGELFF
abundance: NA; d_gene: NA; j_gene: TRBJ2-5; v_gene: TRBV5-6; CDR3nt: TGTGCCAGCAGCTTGGATCTAGAAGAGACCCAGTACTTC; CDR3aa: CASSLDLEETQYF
abundance: NA; d_gene: NA; j_gene: TRBJ2-3; v_gene: TRBV28; CDR3nt: TGTGCCAGCAGGGGGACCGCACCCCCCGATACGCAGTATTTT; CDR3aa: CASRGTAPPDTQYF
abundance: NA; d_gene: NA; j_gene: TRBJ1-1; v_gene: TRBV7-9; CDR3nt: TGTGCCAGCAGCTCCGCTTGGCCGAACACTGAAGCTTTCTTT; CDR3aa: CASSSAWPNTEAFF
abundance: NA; d_gene: NA; j_gene: TRBJ1-4; v_gene: TRBV25-1; CDR3nt: TGTGCCAGCAGTGAAACGGGACTGCGGAATGAAAAACTGTTTTTT; CDR3aa: CASSETGLRNEKLFF
abundance: NA; d_gene: NA; j_gene: TRBJ1-2; v_gene: TRBV28; CDR3nt: TGTGCCAGCATTGGGTACTCTGGCTACACCTTC; CDR3aa: CASIGYSGYTF
abundance: NA; d_gene: NA; j_gene: TRBJ1-2; v_gene: TRBV28; CDR3nt: TGTGCCAGCATGGAGGGAAGGAAGTACTATGGCTACACCTTC; CDR3aa: CASMEGRKYYGYTF
abundance: NA; d_gene: NA; j_gene: TRBJ2-2; v_gene: TRBV15; CDR3nt: TGTGCCACCAGCAGAGAGAGGGGGAGGGCCAACACCGGGGAGCTGTTTTTT; CDR3aa: CATSRERGRANTGELFF
abundance: NA; d_gene: NA; j_gene: TRBJ2-6; v_gene: TRBV28; CDR3nt: TGTGCCAGCAGTTTATCGGCCTCTGGGGCCAACGTCCTGACTTTC; CDR3aa: CASSLSASGANVLTF
abundance: NA; d_gene: NA; j_gene: TRBJ2-7; v_gene: TRBV18; CDR3nt: TGTGCCAGCTCTCCCGGGGGTAGCGTGACCTACGAGCAGTACTTC; CDR3aa: CASSPGGSVTYEQYF
abundance: few; d_gene: NA; j_gene: TRBJ2-7; v_gene: TRBV29-1; CDR3nt: TGCAGCGTTGCTACTTTGTCGCCGGGGACGGTCGAATCCTACGAGCAGTACTTC; CDR3aa: CSVATLSPGTVESYEQYF
abundance: NA; d_gene: NA; j_gene: TRBJ2-2; v_gene: TRBV27; CDR3nt: TGTGCCAGCAGTTTACTGGCTAGCGTGAACACCGGGGAGCTGTTTTTT; CDR3aa: CASSLLASVNTGELFF
abundance: NA; d_gene: NA; j_gene: TRBJ1-1; v_gene: TRBV28; CDR3nt: TGTGCCAGCAGTACTCACGGAGGGAACACTGAAGCTTTCTTT; CDR3aa: CASSTHGGNTEAFF
abundance: NA; d_gene: TRBD1; j_gene: TRBJ1-2; v_gene: TRBV28; CDR3nt: TGTGCCAGCAGTTTTCAAGGGGGCGACTATGGCTACACCTTC; CDR3aa: CASSFQGGDYGYTF
abundance: NA; d_gene: NA; j_gene: TRBJ2-7; v_gene: TRBV9; CDR3nt: TGTGCCAGCAGCGTAGGGCAGCGGACCTACGAGCAGTACTTC; CDR3aa: CASSVGQRTYEQYF
abundance: NA; d_gene: TRBD1; j_gene: TRBJ1-3; v_gene: TRBV6-1; CDR3nt: TGTGCCAGCAGTGAAGGGGTCGGACAGGTCGGAAACACCATATATTTT; CDR3aa: CASSEGVGQVGNTIYF
abundance: NA; d_gene: NA; j_gene: TRBJ1-1; v_gene: TRBV30; CDR3nt: TGTGCCTGGAGTGGCACAGGGTGGGCGAACACTGAAGCTTTCTTT; CDR3aa: CAWSGTGWANTEAFF
abundance: NA; d_gene: NA; j_gene: TRBJ2-7; v_gene: TRBV4-2; CDR3nt: TGTGCCAGCAGCCCCGGGACCGAATCCTACGAGCAGTACTTC; CDR3aa: CASSPGTESYEQYF
abundance: NA; d_gene: NA; j_gene: TRBJ1-6; v_gene: TRBV4-3; CDR3nt: TGCGCCAGCAGCCAGCCACTAAATTCACCCCTCCACTTT; CDR3aa: CASSQPLNSPLHF
abundance: once; d_gene: NA; j_gene: TRBJ1-1; v_gene: TRBV29-1; CDR3nt: TGCAGCGTTGAAAGAAGAGGGGAGTCTGAAGCTTTCTTT; CDR3aa: CSVERRGESEAFF
abundance: NA; d_gene: NA; j_gene: TRBJ1-3; v_gene: TRBV7-4; CDR3nt: TGTGCCAGCAGCTTAAAGGCCAGCTCTGGAAACACCATATATTTT; CDR3aa: CASSLKASSGNTIYF
abundance: NA; d_gene: NA; j_gene: TRBJ2-1; v_gene: TRBV30; CDR3nt: TGTGGGGTAGCGGCTAACAATGAGCAGTTCTTC; CDR3aa: CGVAANNEQFF
abundance: NA; d_gene: NA; j_gene: TRBJ1-1; v_gene: TRBV4-3; CDR3nt: TGCGCCAGCAGCCAGCAAGGGGTTAGAACTGAAGCTTTCTTT; CDR3aa: CASSQQGVRTEAFF
abundance: NA; d_gene: NA; j_gene: TRBJ1-1; v_gene: TRBV11-3; CDR3nt: TGTGCCAGCAGCTTTGACCGCGACACTGAAGCTTTCTTT; CDR3aa: CASSFDRDTEAFF
abundance: NA; d_gene: TRBD1; j_gene: TRBJ2-7; v_gene: TRBV29-1; CDR3nt: TGCAGCGCTGTACAGGGGCCATACGAGCAGTACTTC; CDR3aa: CSAVQGPYEQYF
abundance: NA; d_gene: TRBD2; j_gene: TRBJ2-1; v_gene: TRBV7-2; CDR3nt: TGTGCCAGCAGCCGACTTAGGACTAGCGGTGGTGAGGGCTATGAGCAGTTCTTC; CDR3aa: CASSRLRTSGGEGYEQFF
abundance: NA; d_gene: NA; j_gene: TRBJ1-2; v_gene: TRBV28; CDR3nt: TGTGCCAGCAGTTTGTACCCAGGTACGCTCAGGGACTATGGCTACACCTTC; CDR3aa: CASSLYPGTLRDYGYTF
abundance: few; d_gene: NA; j_gene: TRBJ1-2; v_gene: TRBV7-9; CDR3nt: TGTGCCAGCAGCTTGTCGCGGTCTTCTTTAAATGGCTACACCTTC; CDR3aa: CASSLSRSSLNGYTF
abundance: once; d_gene: NA; j_gene: TRBJ1-1; v_gene: TRBV28; CDR3nt: TGTGCCAGCAGACAGGCCTCGGTACCCCTCAATGAAGCTTTCTTT; CDR3aa: CASRQASVPLNEAFF